Below are 3 T cell receptor beta chains sequenced from a single sample in a study of blood T cell repertoires in COVID-19. TCRdb's copy holds only in-frame clones and misses some; the assay was immunoSEQ multiplex PCR. The sample comprises more than 40,000 clones, 75% to 85% of which are singletons, and roughly 13% rests with the top ten. The source material was peripheral blood. Every receptor here comes from a human donor with acute or convalescent COVID-19. The donor label of this sample is uncertain.

J is TRBJ2-1 and V is TRBV5-1; TRBD1 matches 9 bases. This CDR3 region has 16 residues. Unmatched junction bases numbered 6, after V lost 3 bases and J lost 2 bases. CDR1 SGHRS and CDR2 YFSETQ come from the germline V gene. The CDR3 sequence: CASSSGTGTTYNEQFF. The CDR3 DNA is TGCGCCAGCAGCTCGGGGACAGGGACTACCTACAATGAGCAGTTCTTC.

The V and J genes are TRBV4-2 and TRBJ1-1; 9 nucleotides line up with TRBD1. This CDR3 has 16 amino acids. Looked up from germline, CDR1 is LGHNA and CDR2 is YNFKEQ. V lost 2 bases and J lost 4; bases outside the gene matches: 8. DNA of the CDR3: TGTGCCAGCAGCCAAAAACAGGAGACAGGGGGCACTGAAGCTTTCTTT. This codes for CASSQKQETGGTEAFF.

The V and J genes are TRBV19 and TRBJ2-3, with 8 bases matching TRBD2. Germline V gene data show CDR1 as LNHDA and CDR2 as SQIVND (reference sequence). The junction had 4 bases not matched to a gene; V was cut back by 5 bases and J by 0 bases. This CDR3 is built from 15 residues. The CDR3 region is CASSRLAPSTDTQYF. The CDR3 nucleotides are TGTGCCAGTAGTCGACTAGCGCCTAGCACAGATACGCAGTATTTT.